The rows below give T cell receptor beta chains drawn from one sample of a study of chemoradiotherapy in HPV16-positive cancers. The table came from immunoSEQ multiplex PCR; TCRdb's copy has only in-frame clones and leaves some out. The sample shows 12,000 or so clones, roughly 61% of them seen only once. The specimen was obtained from a patient who underwent chemoradiotherapy. The receptors were gathered from a human donor with HPV-associated anogenital cancer. The CDR3 runs from the conserved cysteine through the conserved F or W. D genes are given only for firm matches. The listing skips clone size in some rows; elsewhere it reads once, few, many or a size class.

CDR3 protein: CASSATNEGYTF; CDR3 DNA: TGTGCCAGCAGCGCAACTAACGAAGGCTACACCTTC; J gene: TRBJ1-2; D gene: .; V gene: TRBV9; clone size: .
CDR3 protein: CAWSRDPLSEQYF; CDR3 DNA: TGTGCCTGGAGCCGGGACCCGCTTAGCGAGCAGTACTTC; J gene: TRBJ2-7; D gene: .; V gene: TRBV30; clone size: .
CDR3 protein: CASSSPGQPGNEQFF; CDR3 DNA: TGTGCCAGCAGCTCGCCGGGACAGCCGGGAAATGAGCAGTTCTTC; J gene: TRBJ2-1; D gene: TRBD1; V gene: TRBV7-8; clone size: .
CDR3 protein: CASSLDSTYEQYF; CDR3 DNA: TGTGCCAGCAGCTTAGATAGTACCTACGAGCAGTACTTC; J gene: TRBJ2-7; D gene: .; V gene: TRBV5-4; clone size: .
CDR3 protein: CASSWGQNTEAFF; CDR3 DNA: TGCGCCAGCAGCTGGGGACAGAACACTGAAGCTTTCTTT; J gene: TRBJ1-1; D gene: .; V gene: TRBV5-1; clone size: few
CDR3 protein: CASSHRPIRRDTEAFF; CDR3 DNA: TGCGCCAGCAGCCATAGGCCGATCAGAAGGGACACTGAAGCTTTCTTT; J gene: TRBJ1-1; D gene: .; V gene: TRBV4-1; clone size: .
CDR3 protein: CASSLGLAGGTDTQYF; CDR3 DNA: TGTGCCAGCAGCTTAGGACTAGCGGGGGGCACAGATACGCAGTATTTT; J gene: TRBJ2-3; D gene: TRBD2; V gene: TRBV7-2; clone size: .
CDR3 protein: CATSFGWFAGHDRPGANVLTF; CDR3 DNA: TGTGCCACCAGCTTTGGTTGGTTTGCGGGACACGACCGACCTGGGGCCAACGTCCTGACTTTC; J gene: TRBJ2-6; D gene: .; V gene: TRBV15; clone size: few
CDR3 protein: CASSSEDRGGTEAFF; CDR3 DNA: TGTGCCAGCAGCTCAGAGGACAGGGGGGGAACTGAAGCTTTCTTT; J gene: TRBJ1-1; D gene: TRBD1; V gene: TRBV7-3; clone size: once
CDR3 protein: CAVGGGSTDTQYF; CDR3 DNA: TGTGCCGTTGGCGGGGGGTCCACAGATACGCAGTATTTT; J gene: TRBJ2-3; D gene: TRBD2; V gene: TRBV10-3; clone size: .
CDR3 protein: CASSFPERKTGELFF; CDR3 DNA: TGTGCCAGCAGTTTTCCGGAGAGGAAGACTGGGGAGCTGTTTTTT; J gene: TRBJ2-2; D gene: .; V gene: TRBV28; clone size: .
CDR3 protein: CASSVDPYTEAFF; CDR3 DNA: TGTGCCAGCAGCGTCGACCCTTACACTGAAGCTTTCTTT; J gene: TRBJ1-1; D gene: .; V gene: TRBV9; clone size: .
CDR3 protein: CSVEGLAANSGANVLTF; CDR3 DNA: TGCAGCGTTGAAGGGCTAGCGGCGAACTCTGGGGCCAACGTCCTGACTTTC; J gene: TRBJ2-6; D gene: TRBD2; V gene: TRBV29-1; clone size: .
CDR3 protein: CAITGQGGEQYF; CDR3 DNA: TGTGCCATCACTGGGCAGGGCGGAGAGCAGTACTTC; J gene: TRBJ2-7; D gene: .; V gene: TRBV10-3; clone size: .
CDR3 protein: CASSLVTSGGLSQFF; CDR3 DNA: TGTGCCAGCAGCTTGGTTACTAGCGGGGGGCTCTCGCAGTTCTTC; J gene: TRBJ2-1; D gene: TRBD2; V gene: TRBV5-6; clone size: .
CDR3 protein: CASVQLEVGYEQYF; CDR3 DNA: TGTGCCAGCGTCCAGCTGGAGGTTGGCTACGAGCAGTACTTC; J gene: TRBJ2-7; D gene: .; V gene: TRBV2; clone size: few
CDR3 protein: CASSSGQDDSPLHF; CDR3 DNA: TGTGCCAGCAGCTCGGGACAGGACGATTCACCCCTCCACTTT; J gene: TRBJ1-6; D gene: TRBD1; V gene: TRBV5-4; clone size: .
CDR3 protein: CASSLGSRTGAEETQYF; CDR3 DNA: TGTGCCAGCAGCTTAGGTTCGAGAACAGGGGCAGAAGAGACCCAGTACTTC; J gene: TRBJ2-5; D gene: TRBD1; V gene: TRBV7-3; clone size: .
CDR3 protein: CAISDTNTGELFF; CDR3 DNA: TGTGCCATCAGTGATACGAACACCGGGGAGCTGTTTTTT; J gene: TRBJ2-2; D gene: .; V gene: TRBV10-3; clone size: .
CDR3 protein: CASSPNMNTEAFF; CDR3 DNA: TGTGCCAGCAGCCCGAACATGAACACTGAAGCTTTCTTT; J gene: TRBJ1-1; D gene: .; V gene: TRBV11-3; clone size: .
CDR3 protein: CASSLAGQGAYGYTF; CDR3 DNA: TGTGCCAGCAGTCTTGCGGGACAGGGTGCCTATGGCTACACCTTC; J gene: TRBJ1-2; D gene: TRBD1; V gene: TRBV28; clone size: .
CDR3 protein: CASSVAGYTF; CDR3 DNA: TGTGCCAGCTCTGTCGCAGGCTACACCTTC; J gene: TRBJ1-2; D gene: .; V gene: TRBV28; clone size: once
CDR3 protein: CASSFWESYRVYTEAFF; CDR3 DNA: TGTGCCAGCAGCTTCTGGGAAAGTTACAGGGTGTACACTGAAGCTTTCTTT; J gene: TRBJ1-1; D gene: .; V gene: TRBV7-2; clone size: few
CDR3 protein: CASRNSRTGGDTQYF; CDR3 DNA: TGTGCCAGCAGAAACTCCCGGACCGGTGGAGATACGCAGTATTTT; J gene: TRBJ2-3; D gene: .; V gene: TRBV28; clone size: .
CDR3 protein: CASSPPGHQETQYF; CDR3 DNA: TGTGCCAGCAGCCCTCCGGGACATCAAGAGACCCAGTACTTC; J gene: TRBJ2-5; D gene: .; V gene: TRBV7-8; clone size: few
CDR3 protein: CASSFSSPQDPTNYGYTF; CDR3 DNA: TGTGCCAGCAGTTTTAGTTCCCCACAGGACCCTACTAACTATGGCTACACCTTC; J gene: TRBJ1-2; D gene: .; V gene: TRBV28; clone size: .